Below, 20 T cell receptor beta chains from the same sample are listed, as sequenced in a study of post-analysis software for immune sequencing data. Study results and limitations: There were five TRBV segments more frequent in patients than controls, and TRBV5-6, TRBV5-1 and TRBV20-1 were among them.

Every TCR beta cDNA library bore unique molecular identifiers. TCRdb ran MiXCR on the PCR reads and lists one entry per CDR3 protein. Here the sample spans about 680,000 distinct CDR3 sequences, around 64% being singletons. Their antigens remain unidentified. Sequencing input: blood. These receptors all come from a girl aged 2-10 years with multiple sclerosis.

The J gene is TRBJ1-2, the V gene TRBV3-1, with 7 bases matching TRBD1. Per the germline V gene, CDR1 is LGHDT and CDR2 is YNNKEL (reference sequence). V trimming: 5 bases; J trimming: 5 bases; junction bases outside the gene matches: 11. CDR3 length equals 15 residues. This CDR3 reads CASSGGTGAKYGYTF. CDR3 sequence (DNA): TGTGCCAGCAGCGGTGGTACAGGGGCCAAGTATGGCTACACCTTC.

The CDR3 DNA follows: TGTGCCAGCAGTCTGACGCGACCAGATACGCAGTATTTT. This codes for CASSLTRPDTQYF. This chain uses TRBV27 with TRBJ2-3; D is uncertain. The CDR3 spans 13 residues. V dropped 5 bases and J dropped 4 bases, with 10 bases sitting between them. Germline V gene sequence: CDR1 MNHEY, CDR2 SMNVEV (reference sequence).

CDR3 residues: CASSLTGIGYEQYF. CDR3 bases: TGTGCCAGCAGCTTAACGGGAATCGGGTACGAGCAGTACTTC. The J gene is TRBJ2-7, the V gene TRBV7-2, with D perhaps TRBD2 (5 bases). Trimming took off 2 bases at V and 4 bases at J, with 12 bases between the two ends. CDR1 is SGHTA, CDR2 FQGNSA, per germline. The CDR3 covers 14 residues. The whole variable domain, filled in from reference TRBV7-2 and TRBJ2-7, reads GAGVSQSPSNKVTEKGKDVELRCDPISGHTALYWYRQSLGQGLEFLIYFQGNSAPDKSGLPSDRFSAERTGGSVSTLTIQRTQQEDSAVYLCASSLTGIGYEQYFGPGTRLTVT.

For the CDR3, the DNA is TGTGCCAGCACCTCCGCGCGGACATCTTATGGCTACACCTTC. Amino acid sequence: CASTSARTSYGYTF. The chain employs TRBV6-5 and TRBJ1-2; D perhaps matches TRBD1 (5 bases). Trimming removed 7 bases at V and 5 bases at J, with 17 bases between. The CDR3 runs 14 residues. Germline CDR1 reads MNHEY; CDR2 reads SVGAGI.

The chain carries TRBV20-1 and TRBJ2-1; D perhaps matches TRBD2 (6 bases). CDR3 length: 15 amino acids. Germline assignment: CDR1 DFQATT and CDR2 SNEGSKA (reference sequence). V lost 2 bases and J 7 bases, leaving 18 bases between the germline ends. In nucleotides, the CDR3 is TGCAGTGCTAGAAAAACGGGACTCCCAGGGAATGAGCAGTTCTTC. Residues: CSARKTGLPGNEQFF.

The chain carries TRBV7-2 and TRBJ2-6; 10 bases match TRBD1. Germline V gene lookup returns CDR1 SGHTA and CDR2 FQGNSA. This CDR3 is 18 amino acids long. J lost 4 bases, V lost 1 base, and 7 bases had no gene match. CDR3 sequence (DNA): TGTGCCAGCAGCTTAGAGGGGACAGGGGTGGAGGGGGCCAACGTCCTGACTTTC. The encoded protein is CASSLEGTGVEGANVLTF.

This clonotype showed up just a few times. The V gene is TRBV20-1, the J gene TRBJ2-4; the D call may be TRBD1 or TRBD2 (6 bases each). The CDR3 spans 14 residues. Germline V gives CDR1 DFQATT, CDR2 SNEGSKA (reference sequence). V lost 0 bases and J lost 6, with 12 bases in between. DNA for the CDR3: TGCAGTGCTAGAGATTTACAGGGAGGAAACATTCAGTACTTC. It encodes CSARDLQGGNIQYF.

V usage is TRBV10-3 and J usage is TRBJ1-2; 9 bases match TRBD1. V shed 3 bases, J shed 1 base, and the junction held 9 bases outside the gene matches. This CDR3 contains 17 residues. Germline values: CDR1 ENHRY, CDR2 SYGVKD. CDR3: CAISDGTGREFNYGYTF. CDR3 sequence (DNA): TGTGCCATCAGTGATGGGACAGGGCGCGAATTTAACTATGGCTACACCTTC.

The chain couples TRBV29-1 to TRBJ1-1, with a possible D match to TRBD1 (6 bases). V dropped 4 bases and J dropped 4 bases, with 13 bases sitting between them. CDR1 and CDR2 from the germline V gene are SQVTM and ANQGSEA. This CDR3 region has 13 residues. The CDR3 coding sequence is TGCAGCGTTGGACAGGATTTGGGCACTGAAGCTTTCTTT. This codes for CSVGQDLGTEAFF.

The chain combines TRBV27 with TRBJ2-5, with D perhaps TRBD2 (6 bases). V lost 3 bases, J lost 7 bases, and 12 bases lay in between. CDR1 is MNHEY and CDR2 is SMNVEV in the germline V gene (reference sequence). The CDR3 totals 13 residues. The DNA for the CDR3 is TGTGCCAGCAGTTTTAGCGGTCCGGGGACCCAGTACTTC. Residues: CASSFSGPGTQYF.

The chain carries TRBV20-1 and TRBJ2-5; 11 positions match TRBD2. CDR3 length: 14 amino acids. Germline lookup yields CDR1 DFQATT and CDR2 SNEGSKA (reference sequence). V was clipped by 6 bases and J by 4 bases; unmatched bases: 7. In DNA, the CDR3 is TGCAGTGCCCAGGGACTAGCGGAAGGAGAGACCCAGTACTTC. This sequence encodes CSAQGLAEGETQYF.

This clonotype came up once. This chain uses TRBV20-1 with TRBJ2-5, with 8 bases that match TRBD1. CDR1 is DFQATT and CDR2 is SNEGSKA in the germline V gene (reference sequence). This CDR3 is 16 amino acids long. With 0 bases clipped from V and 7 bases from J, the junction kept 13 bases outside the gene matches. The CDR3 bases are TGCAGTGCTAGAGATATGGGGACAGGACCTCCTTGGACCCAGTACTTC. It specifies CSARDMGTGPPWTQYF.

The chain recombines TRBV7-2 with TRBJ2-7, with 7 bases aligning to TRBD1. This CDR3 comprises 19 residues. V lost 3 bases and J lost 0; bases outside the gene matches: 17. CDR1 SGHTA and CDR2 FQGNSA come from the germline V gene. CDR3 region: CASSLPTGQGERVSYEQYF. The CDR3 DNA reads TGTGCCAGCAGCTTGCCCACGGGCCAGGGGGAGAGAGTCTCCTACGAGCAGTACTTC.

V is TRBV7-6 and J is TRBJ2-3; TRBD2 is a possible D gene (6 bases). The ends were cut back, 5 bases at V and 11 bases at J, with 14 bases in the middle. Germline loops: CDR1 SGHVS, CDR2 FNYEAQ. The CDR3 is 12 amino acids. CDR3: CASSPPLEGQYF. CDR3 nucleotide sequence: TGTGCCAGCAGCCCACCCTTGGAGGGGCAGTATTTT.

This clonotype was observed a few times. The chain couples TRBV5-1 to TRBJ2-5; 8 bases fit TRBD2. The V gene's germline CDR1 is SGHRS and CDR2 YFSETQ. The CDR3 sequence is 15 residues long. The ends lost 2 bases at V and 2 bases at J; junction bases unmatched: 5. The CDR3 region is CASSFVTGGQETQYF. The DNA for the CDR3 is TGCGCCAGCAGCTTCGTAACGGGGGGGCAAGAGACCCAGTACTTC.

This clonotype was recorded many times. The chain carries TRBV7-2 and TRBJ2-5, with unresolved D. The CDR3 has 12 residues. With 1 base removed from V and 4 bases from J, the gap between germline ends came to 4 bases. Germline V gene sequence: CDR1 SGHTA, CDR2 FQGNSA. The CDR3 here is CASSLDLETQYF. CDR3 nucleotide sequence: TGTGCCAGCAGCTTAGATCTAGAGACCCAGTACTTC.

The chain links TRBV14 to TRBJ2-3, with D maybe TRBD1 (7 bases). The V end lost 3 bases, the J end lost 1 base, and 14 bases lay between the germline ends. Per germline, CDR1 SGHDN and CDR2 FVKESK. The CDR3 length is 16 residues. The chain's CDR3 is CASSHLQGGGTDTQYF. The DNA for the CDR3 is TGTGCCAGCAGCCACCTCCAGGGGGGCGGCACAGATACGCAGTATTTT.

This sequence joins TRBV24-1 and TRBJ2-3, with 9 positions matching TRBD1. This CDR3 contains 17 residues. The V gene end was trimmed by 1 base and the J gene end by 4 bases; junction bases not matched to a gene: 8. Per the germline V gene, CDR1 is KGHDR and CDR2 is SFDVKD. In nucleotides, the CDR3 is TGTGCCACCAGTGATTTACCGGGACAGGGAGAAGCAGATACGCAGTATTTT. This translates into CATSDLPGQGEADTQYF.

CDR3 sequence (DNA): TGCGCCAGCAGCCAGGGGGACTCCAACTCCTACAATGAGCAGTTCTTC. This translates into CASSQGDSNSYNEQFF. The rearrangement joins TRBV4-1 to TRBJ2-1; D may be TRBD2 (6 bases). V was cut by 3 bases and J by 0 bases, with 12 bases left in between. CDR1 is MGHRA, CDR2 YSYEKL, per germline. The CDR3 is made up of 16 amino acids.

The CDR3 DNA follows: TGCGCCAGCAGCCCTCCCGGGACCCTTACCGGGGAGCAGTACTTC. It encodes CASSPPGTLTGEQYF. This chain links TRBV4-1 with TRBJ2-7; either TRBD1 or TRBD2 may supply D (5 bases each). CDR1 and CDR2 from the germline V gene are MGHRA and YSYEKL. Trimming cost V 4 bases and J 7 bases, with 20 bases left between them. The CDR3 consists of 15 residues.